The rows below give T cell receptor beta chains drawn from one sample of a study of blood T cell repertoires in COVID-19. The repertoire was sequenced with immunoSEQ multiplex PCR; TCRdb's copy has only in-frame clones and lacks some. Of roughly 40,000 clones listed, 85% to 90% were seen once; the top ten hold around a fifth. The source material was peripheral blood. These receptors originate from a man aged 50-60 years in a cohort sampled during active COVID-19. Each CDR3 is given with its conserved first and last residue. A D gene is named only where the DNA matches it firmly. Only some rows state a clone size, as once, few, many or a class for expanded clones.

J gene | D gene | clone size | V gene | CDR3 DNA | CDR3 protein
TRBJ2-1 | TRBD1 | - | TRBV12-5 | TGTGCTAGTGGTTTAGACAGGGGTGCCTACAATGAGCAGTTCTTC | CASGLDRGAYNEQFF
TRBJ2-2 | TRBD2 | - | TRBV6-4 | TGTGCCAGCAGTGACTCGGTAGCGGGAGGCTCCGGGGAGCTGTTTTTT | CASSDSVAGGSGELFF
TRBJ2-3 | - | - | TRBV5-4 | TGTGCCAGCAGCGCCACCCCGCTGGACTACCGCACCCCAGATACGCAGTATTTT | CASSATPLDYRTPDTQYF
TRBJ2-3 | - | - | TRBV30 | TGTGCCTGGAGAGGACTAAGCACAGATACGCAGTATTTT | CAWRGLSTDTQYF
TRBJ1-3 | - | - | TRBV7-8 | TGTGCCAGCAGCTCGACAACACAGAGAAACACCATATATTTT | CASSSTTQRNTIYF
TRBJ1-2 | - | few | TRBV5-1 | TGCGCCAGCAGCCCCCGATTAGAGGGCAACTATGGCTACACCTTC | CASSPRLEGNYGYTF
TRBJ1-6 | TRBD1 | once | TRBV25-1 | TGTGCCAGCACTCCTGAGGGCAGGGGGTTAGGTTCACCCCTCCACTTT | CASTPEGRGLGSPLHF
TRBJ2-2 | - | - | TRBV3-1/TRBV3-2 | TGTGCCAGCAGCCAAGAAGAAACTAGCCGGACCGGGGAGCTGTTTTTT | CASSQEETSRTGELFF
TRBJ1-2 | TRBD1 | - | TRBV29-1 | TGCAGCGTTGGCTCCCCGACAGGGGTCGTTGCTAACTATGGCTACACCTTC | CSVGSPTGVVANYGYTF
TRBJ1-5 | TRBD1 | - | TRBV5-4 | TGTGCCAGCCTAAACCCGGGACAGGATCATTTGTCTCAGCCCCAGCATTTT | CASLNPGQDHLSQPQHF
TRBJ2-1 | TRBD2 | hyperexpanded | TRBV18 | TGTGCCAGCTCACTAGCCGGGACTAGCGGGGGGGGCGCCTACAATGAGCAGTTCTTC | CASSLAGTSGGGAYNEQFF
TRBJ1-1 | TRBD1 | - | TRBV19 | TGTGCCAGTAGTGCCCCCCGGACAGGAATGGTTACTGAAGCTTTCTTT | CASSAPRTGMVTEAFF
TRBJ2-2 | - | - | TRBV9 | TGTGCCAGTACGAGCGGTGTCGCGAACACCGGGGAGCTGTTTTTT | CASTSGVANTGELFF
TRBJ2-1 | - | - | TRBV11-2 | TGTGCCAGCAGCTTAGTAGGGGGTACTAATGAGCAGTTCTTC | CASSLVGGTNEQFF
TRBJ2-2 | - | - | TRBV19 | TGTGCCAGTAGTATACGTGGGGGGAGGAACACCGGGGAGCTGTTTTTT | CASSIRGGRNTGELFF
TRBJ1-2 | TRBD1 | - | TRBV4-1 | TGCGCCAGCACGGCGACAGGGAGTAACTATGGCTACACCTTC | CASTATGSNYGYTF
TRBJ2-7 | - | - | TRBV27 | TGTGCCAGCAGTCAGGGGCGACCCTACGAGCAGTACTTC | CASSQGRPYEQYF
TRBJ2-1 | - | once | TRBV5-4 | TGTGCCAGCAGCTTTGGGACACCAGTATACAATGAGCAGTTCTTC | CASSFGTPVYNEQFF
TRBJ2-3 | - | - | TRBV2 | TGTGCCAGCACTATCAGCGGAGCCGGCACAGATACGCAGTATTTT | CASTISGAGTDTQYF
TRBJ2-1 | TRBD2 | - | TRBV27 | TGTGCCAGCAGACCGGGACTAGCGGCACCCGGCTACAATGAGCAGTTCTTC | CASRPGLAAPGYNEQFF
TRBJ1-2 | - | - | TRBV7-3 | TGTGCCAGCAGCCTAAGTGGGCATGGCTACACCTTC | CASSLSGHGYTF
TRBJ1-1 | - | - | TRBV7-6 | TGTGCCAGCAGCTTAGGAGTAGGGTGGGGGGGCACTGAAGCTTTCTTT | CASSLGVGWGGTEAFF
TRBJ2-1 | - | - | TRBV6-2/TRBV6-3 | TGTGCCAGCAGCCTGCGGCGGGATTTTGAGCAGTTCTTC | CASSLRRDFEQFF
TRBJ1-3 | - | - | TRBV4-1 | TGCGCCAGCAGCCAAGATCGCAGCCCCGGGGGCACCATATATTTT | CASSQDRSPGGTIYF
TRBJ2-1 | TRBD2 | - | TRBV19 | TGTGCCAGTACGAGGGCGGGGGATTCCTACAATGAGCAGTTCTTC | CASTRAGDSYNEQFF
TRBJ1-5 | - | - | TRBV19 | TGTGCCAGTAGTATTTGGGCCAATCAGCCCCAGCATTTT | CASSIWANQPQHF
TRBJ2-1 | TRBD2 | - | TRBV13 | TGTGCCAGCAGCCTAGGACTAGCGGGTGACAATGAGCAGTTCTTC | CASSLGLAGDNEQFF
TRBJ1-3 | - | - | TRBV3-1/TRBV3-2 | TGTGCCAGCAGCTCTCCGAGGGCAGGAAACACCATATATTTT | CASSSPRAGNTIYF
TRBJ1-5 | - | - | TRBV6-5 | TGTGCCAGCAGGTCTTCGTATAGCAATCAGCCCCAGCATTTT | CASRSSYSNQPQHF